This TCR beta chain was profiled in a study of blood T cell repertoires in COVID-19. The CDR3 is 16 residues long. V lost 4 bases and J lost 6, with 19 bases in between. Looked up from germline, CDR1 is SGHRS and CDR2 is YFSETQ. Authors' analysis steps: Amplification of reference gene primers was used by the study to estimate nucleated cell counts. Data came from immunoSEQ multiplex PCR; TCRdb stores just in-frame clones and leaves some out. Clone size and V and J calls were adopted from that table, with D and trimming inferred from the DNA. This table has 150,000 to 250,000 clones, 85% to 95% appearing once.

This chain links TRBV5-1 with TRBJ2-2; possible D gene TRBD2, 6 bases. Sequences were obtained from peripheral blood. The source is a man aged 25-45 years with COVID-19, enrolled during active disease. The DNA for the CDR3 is TGCGCCAGCAGCCCGGAGGTGGGGGGAAAGGCCGGGGAGCTGTTTTTT. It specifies CASSPEVGGKAGELFF.